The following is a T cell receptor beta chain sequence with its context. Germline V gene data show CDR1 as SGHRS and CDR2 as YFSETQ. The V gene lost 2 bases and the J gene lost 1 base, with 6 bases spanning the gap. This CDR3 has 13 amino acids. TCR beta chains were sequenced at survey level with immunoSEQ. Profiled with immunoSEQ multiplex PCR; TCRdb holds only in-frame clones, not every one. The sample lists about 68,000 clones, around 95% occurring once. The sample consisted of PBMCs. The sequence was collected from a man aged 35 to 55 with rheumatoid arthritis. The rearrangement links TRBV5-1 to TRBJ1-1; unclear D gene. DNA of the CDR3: TGCGCCAGCAGCTTCCAACCGAACACTGAAGCTTTCTTT. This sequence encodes CASSFQPNTEAFF.